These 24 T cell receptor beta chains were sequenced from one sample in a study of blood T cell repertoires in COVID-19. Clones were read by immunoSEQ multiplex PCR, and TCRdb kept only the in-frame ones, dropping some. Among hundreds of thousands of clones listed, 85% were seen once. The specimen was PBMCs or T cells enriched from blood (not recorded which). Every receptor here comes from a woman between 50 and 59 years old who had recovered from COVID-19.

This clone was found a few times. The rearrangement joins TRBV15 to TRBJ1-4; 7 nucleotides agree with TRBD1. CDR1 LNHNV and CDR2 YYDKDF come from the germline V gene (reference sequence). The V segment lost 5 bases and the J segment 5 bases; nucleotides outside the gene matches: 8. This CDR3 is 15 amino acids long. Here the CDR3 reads CATSSRDRRNEKLFF. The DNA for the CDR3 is TGTGCCACCAGCTCCCGGGACAGACGAAATGAAAAACTGTTTTTT. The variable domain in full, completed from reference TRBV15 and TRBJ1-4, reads DAMVIQNPRYQVTQFGKPVTLSCSQTLNHNVMYWYQQKSSQAPKLLFHYYDKDFNNEADTPDNFQSRRPNTSFCFLDIRSPGLGDTAMYLCATSSRDRRNEKLFFGSGTQLSVL.

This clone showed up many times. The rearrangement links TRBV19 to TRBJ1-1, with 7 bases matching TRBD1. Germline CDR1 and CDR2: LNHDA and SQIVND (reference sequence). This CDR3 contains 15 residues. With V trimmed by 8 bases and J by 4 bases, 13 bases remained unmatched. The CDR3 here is CASLGDRVFGTEAFF. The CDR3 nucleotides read TGTGCCAGTTTGGGTGACAGGGTTTTTGGCACTGAAGCTTTCTTT.

Written as DNA, the CDR3 is TGTGCCAGCAGAAGGACAGGGAAAAAGCTAGGCTACACCTTC. Translating it yields CASRRTGKKLGYTF. The genes are TRBV27 and TRBJ1-2; 8 positions match TRBD1. Germline CDR1 reads MNHEY; CDR2 reads SMNVEV (reference sequence). V trimming: 6 bases; J trimming: 8 bases; junction bases outside the gene matches: 11. The CDR3 extends over 14 amino acids.

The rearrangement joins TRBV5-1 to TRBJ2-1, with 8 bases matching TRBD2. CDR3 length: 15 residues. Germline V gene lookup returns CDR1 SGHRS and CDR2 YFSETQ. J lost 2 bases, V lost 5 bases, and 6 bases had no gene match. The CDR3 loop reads CASRPAGVTYNEQFF. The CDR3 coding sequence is TGCGCCAGCAGACCAGCGGGGGTAACCTACAATGAGCAGTTCTTC.

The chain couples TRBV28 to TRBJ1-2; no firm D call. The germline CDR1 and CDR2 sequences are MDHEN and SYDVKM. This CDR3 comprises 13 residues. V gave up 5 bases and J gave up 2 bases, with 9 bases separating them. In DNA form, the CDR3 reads TGTGCCAGCAGTACACCCATCAACTATGGCTACACCTTC. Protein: CASSTPINYGYTF.

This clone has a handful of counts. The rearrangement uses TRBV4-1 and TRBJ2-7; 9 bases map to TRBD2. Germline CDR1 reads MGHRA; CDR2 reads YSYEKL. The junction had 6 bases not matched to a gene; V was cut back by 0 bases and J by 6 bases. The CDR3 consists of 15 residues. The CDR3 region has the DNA TGCGCCAGCAGCCAAGATGGACTAGCGAGACGCGAGCAGTACTTC. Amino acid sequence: CASSQDGLARREQYF.

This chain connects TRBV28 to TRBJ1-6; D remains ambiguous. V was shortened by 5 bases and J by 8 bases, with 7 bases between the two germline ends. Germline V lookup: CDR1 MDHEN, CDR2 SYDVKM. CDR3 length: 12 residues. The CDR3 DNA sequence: TGTGCCAGCAGTCAGGTGGATTCACCCCTCCACTTT. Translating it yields CASSQVDSPLHF.

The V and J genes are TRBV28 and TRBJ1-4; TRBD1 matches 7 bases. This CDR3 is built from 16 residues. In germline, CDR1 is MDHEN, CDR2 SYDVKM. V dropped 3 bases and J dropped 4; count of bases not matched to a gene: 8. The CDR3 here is CASSFGTAPGNEKLFF. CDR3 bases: TGTGCCAGCAGTTTTGGGACAGCCCCTGGTAATGAAAAACTGTTTTTT.

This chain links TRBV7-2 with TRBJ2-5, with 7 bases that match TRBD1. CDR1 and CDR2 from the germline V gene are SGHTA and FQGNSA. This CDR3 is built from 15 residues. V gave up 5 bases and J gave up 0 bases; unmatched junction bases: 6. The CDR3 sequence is CASSKGQVYQETQYF. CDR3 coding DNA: TGTGCCAGCAGCAAAGGACAGGTGTACCAAGAGACCCAGTACTTC.

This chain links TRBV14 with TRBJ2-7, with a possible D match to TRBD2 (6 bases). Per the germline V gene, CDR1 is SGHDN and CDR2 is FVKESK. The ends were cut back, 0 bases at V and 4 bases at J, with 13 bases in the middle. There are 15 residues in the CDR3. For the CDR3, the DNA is TGTGCCAGCAGCCAAGAAGATTGGGGGAGGTACGAGCAGTACTTC. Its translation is CASSQEDWGRYEQYF.

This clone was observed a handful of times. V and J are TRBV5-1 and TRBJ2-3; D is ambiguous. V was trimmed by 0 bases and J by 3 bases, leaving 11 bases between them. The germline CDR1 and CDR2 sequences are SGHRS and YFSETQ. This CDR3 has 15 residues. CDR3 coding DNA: TGCGCCAGCAGCTTGGCGGCAGGCGTAACAGATACGCAGTATTTT. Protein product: CASSLAAGVTDTQYF.

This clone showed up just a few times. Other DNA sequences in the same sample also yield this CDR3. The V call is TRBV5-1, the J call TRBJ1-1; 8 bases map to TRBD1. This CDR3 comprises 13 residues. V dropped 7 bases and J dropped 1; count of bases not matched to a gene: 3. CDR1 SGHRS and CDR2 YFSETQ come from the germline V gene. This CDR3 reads CASRTGPNTEAFF. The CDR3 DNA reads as TGCGCCAGCCGGACAGGGCCGAACACTGAAGCTTTCTTT.

The CDR3 DNA is TGTGCCAGTAGTATAGCGGGGACTGCAACTAATGAAAAACTGTTTTTT. As protein: CASSIAGTATNEKLFF. The V gene is TRBV19, the J gene TRBJ1-4; D is possibly TRBD1 (5 bases). This CDR3 is built from 16 residues. CDR1 and CDR2 (germline): LNHDA, SQIVND (reference sequence). With 1 base removed from V and 0 bases from J, the gap between germline ends came to 9 bases.

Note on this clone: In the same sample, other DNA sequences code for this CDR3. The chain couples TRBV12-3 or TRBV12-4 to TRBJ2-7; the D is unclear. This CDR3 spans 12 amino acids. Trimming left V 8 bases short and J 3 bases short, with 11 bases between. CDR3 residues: CASSPRVYEQYF. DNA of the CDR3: TGTGCCAGCTCTCCGAGAGTCTACGAGCAGTACTTC.

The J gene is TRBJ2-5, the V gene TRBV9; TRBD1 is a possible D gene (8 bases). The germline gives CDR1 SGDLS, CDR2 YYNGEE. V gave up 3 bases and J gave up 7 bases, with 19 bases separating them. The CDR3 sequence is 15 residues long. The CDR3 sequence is CASSARGQGGGTQYF. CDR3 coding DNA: TGTGCCAGCAGCGCTCGAGGACAGGGCGGGGGGACCCAGTACTTC. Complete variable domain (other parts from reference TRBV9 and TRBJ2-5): DSGVTQTPKHLITATGQRVTLRCSPRSGDLSVYWYQQSLDQGLQFLIQYYNGEERAKGNILERFSAQQFPDLHSELNLSSLELGDSALYFCASSARGQGGGTQYFGPGTRLLVL.

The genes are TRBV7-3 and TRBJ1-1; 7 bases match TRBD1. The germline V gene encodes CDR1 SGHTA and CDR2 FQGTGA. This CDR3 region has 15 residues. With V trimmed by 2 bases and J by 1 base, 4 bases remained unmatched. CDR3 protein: CASSLSGTANTEAFF. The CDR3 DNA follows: TGTGCCAGCAGCTTATCCGGGACAGCGAACACTGAAGCTTTCTTT. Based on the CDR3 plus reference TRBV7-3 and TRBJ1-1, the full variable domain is GAGVSQTPSNKVTEKGKYVELRCDPISGHTALYWYRQSLGQGPEFLIYFQGTGAADDSGLPNDRFFAVRPEGSVSTLKIQRTERGDSAVYLCASSLSGTANTEAFFGQGTRLTVV.

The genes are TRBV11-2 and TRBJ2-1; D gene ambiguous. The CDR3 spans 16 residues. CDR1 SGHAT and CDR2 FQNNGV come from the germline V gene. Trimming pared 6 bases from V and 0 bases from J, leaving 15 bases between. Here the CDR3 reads CASSLTYASSYNEQFF. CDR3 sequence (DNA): TGTGCCAGCAGTTTAACTTACGCTAGCTCCTACAATGAGCAGTTCTTC.

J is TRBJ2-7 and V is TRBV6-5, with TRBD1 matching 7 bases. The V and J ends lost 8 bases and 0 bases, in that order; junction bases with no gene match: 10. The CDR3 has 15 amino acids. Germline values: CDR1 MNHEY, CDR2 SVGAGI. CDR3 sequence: CASRTPGQSSYEQYF. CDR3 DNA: TGTGCCAGCCGAACTCCGGGACAGAGCTCCTACGAGCAGTACTTC.

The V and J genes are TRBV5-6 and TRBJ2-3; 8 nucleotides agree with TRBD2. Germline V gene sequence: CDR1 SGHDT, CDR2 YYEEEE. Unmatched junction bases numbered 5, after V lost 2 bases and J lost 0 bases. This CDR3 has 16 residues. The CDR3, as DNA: TGTGCCAGCAGCTTCCTAGCGGGCCCTAGCACAGATACGCAGTATTTT. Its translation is CASSFLAGPSTDTQYF.

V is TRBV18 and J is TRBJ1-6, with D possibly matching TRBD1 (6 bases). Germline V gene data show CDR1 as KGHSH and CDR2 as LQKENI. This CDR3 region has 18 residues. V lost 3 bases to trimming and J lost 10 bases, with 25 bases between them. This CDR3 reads CASSPTKSLRTARSPLHF. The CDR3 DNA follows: TGTGCCAGCTCACCCACGAAATCTTTGCGGACAGCGCGCTCACCCCTCCACTTT.

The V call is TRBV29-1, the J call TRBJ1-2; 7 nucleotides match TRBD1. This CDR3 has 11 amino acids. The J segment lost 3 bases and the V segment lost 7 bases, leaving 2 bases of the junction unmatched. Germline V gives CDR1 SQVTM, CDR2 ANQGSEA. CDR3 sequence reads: CSGGTDYGYTF. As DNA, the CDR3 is TGCAGCGGGGGGACAGACTATGGCTACACCTTC.

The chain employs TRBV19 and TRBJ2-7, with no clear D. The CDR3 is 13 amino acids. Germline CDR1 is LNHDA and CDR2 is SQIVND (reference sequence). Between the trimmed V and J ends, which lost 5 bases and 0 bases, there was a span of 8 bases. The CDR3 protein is CASSRGTSYEQYF. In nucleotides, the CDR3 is TGTGCCAGTAGTCGAGGTACCTCCTACGAGCAGTACTTC.

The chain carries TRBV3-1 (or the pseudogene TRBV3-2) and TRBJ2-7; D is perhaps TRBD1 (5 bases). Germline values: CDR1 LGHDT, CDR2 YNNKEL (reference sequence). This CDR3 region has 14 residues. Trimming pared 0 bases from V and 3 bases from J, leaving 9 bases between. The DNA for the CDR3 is TGTGCCAGCAGCCAAGATCGGACAATCTACGAGCAGTACTTC. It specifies CASSQDRTIYEQYF.

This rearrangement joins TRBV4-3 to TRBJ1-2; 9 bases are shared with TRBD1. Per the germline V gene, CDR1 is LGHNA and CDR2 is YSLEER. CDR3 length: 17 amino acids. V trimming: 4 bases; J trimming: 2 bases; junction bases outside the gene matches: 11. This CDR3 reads CASSLLTGGASNYGYTF. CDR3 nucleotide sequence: TGCGCCAGCAGCCTCTTGACAGGGGGAGCCAGCAACTATGGCTACACCTTC.